This TCR beta chain was captured by sequencing in a study of neurological immune-mediated disorders. This clonotype was detected many times. The CDR3 is made up of 16 amino acids. Trimming took 0 bases from V and 7 from J, leaving 19 bases between them. Germline V gene lookup returns CDR1 SGHRS and CDR2 YFSETQ. TCRdb re-derived calls from the 5' RACE reads in MiXCR, one entry per CDR3 protein. The sample has fewer than 25,000 distinct CDR3 sequences; about 13% are singletons. The source material was PBMCs. The sequence was obtained from a woman aged 60-75 years with HTLV-1-associated myelopathy (HAM/TSP). The gene calls are TRBV5-1 and TRBJ1-1; D gene ambiguous. CDR3 in amino acids: CASSLGVSVSGDEAFF. Here the CDR3 DNA reads TGCGCCAGCAGCTTGGGTGTAAGCGTATCGGGTGATGAAGCTTTCTTT.